A selection of T cell receptor beta chains follows, all from one sample in a study of cytomegalovirus exposure and HLA in healthy donors. Sequencing was performed with immunoSEQ multiplex PCR; in TCRdb, only in-frame clones are kept and a portion is missing. The sample shows some 210,000 clones, around 86% of them seen only once. Specimen: PBMCs. The receptor source for this set is a man aged 25 to 40 in good health and CMV-seronegative. CDR3s include the opening cysteine and the closing phenylalanine or tryptophan. For some rows the clone size is stated as once, few or many, or as a class when expanded; others skip it.

CASSQLKTSGGRETQYF | TRBJ2-5 | TRBV14 | 17 | NA
CASSLTEGQTFTGELFF | TRBJ2-2 | TRBV7-6 | 17 | NA
CAIFSARGLGGELFF | TRBJ2-2 | TRBV6-6 | 15 | NA
CASSSSGGADTQYF | TRBJ2-3 | TRBV6-4 | 14 | NA
CASSLEPQTEAFF | TRBJ1-1 | TRBV7-9 | 13 | NA
CASSQQGNSGNTIYF | TRBJ1-3 | TRBV19 | 15 | NA
CASSALAGTHEQFF | TRBJ2-1 | TRBV2 | 14 | once
CASSTPGQGNQETQYF | TRBJ2-5 | TRBV19 | 16 | NA
CASSPGQAEAFF | TRBJ1-1 | TRBV4-1 | 12 | NA
CASREGQGYSNQPQHF | TRBJ1-5 | TRBV6-6 | 16 | once
CASSLGGNTDTQYF | TRBJ2-3 | TRBV5-1 | 14 | NA
CASSLEAGLAGTDTQYF | TRBJ2-3 | TRBV27 | 17 | NA
CAWSVGGRGEQYF | TRBJ2-7 | TRBV30 | 13 | few
CASSLSGRPPYEQYF | TRBJ2-7 | TRBV28 | 15 | NA
CAISELAGGNEQFF | TRBJ2-1 | TRBV10-3 | 14 | NA
CASSGTGGRAGELFF | TRBJ2-2 | TRBV6-5 | 15 | NA
CASSSGKWGESYEQYF | NA | TRBV28 | 16 | NA
CASRPTVTNTEAFF | TRBJ1-1 | TRBV2 | 14 | NA
CSVGAGGGYTF | TRBJ1-2 | TRBV29-1 | 11 | NA
CASSLSGRVDNQPQHF | TRBJ1-5 | TRBV28 | 16 | NA
CASSLPTARTEKLFF | TRBJ1-4 | TRBV19 | 15 | once
CASSALGGGMPDTQYF | TRBJ2-3 | TRBV5-1 | 16 | NA
CASSPLANTEAFF | TRBJ1-1 | TRBV28 | 13 | NA
CASLWSGGPTGELFF | TRBJ2-2 | TRBV19 | 15 | few